Following are 2 T cell receptor beta chains from one sample sequenced in a study of blood T cell repertoires in COVID-19. Repertoires were generated with immunoSEQ multiplex PCR, while TCRdb's copy carries only in-frame clones and drops some. The top ten hold about 3% of the sample, which has around 300,000 clones, approximately 90% seen once. Specimen: PBMCs or T cells enriched from blood (not recorded which). Receptors originate from a woman between 45 and 65 years old who had recovered from COVID-19.

The count of this clone is one. This chain connects TRBV27 to TRBJ2-7, with D possibly matching TRBD2 (5 bases). CDR1 and CDR2 (germline): MNHEY, SMNVEV (reference sequence). This CDR3 spans 15 amino acids. The ends were cut back, 6 bases at V and 2 bases at J, with 17 bases in the middle. The CDR3 spells CASSTRAAVTYEQYF. The DNA of the CDR3 is TGTGCCAGCAGCACGAGAGCGGCGGTAACCTACGAGCAGTACTTC.

CDR3 nucleotide sequence: TGTGCCAGCAGTGAAGTAGGAGAACTGTTTTTT. This encodes CASSEVGELFF. The V gene is TRBV2, the J gene TRBJ1-4, with D unresolved. Trimming took off 1 base at V and 12 bases at J, with 6 bases between the two ends. The CDR3 has 11 residues. Germline CDR1 is SNHLY and CDR2 is FYNNEI. Drawing the rest from reference TRBV2 and TRBJ1-4, the complete variable domain is EPEVTQTPSHQVTQMGQEVILRCVPISNHLYFYWYRQILGQKVEFLVSFYNNEISEKSEIFDDQFSVERPDGSNFTLKIRSTKLEDSAMYFCASSEVGELFFGSGTQLSVL.